What follows are 29 T cell receptor beta chains derived from one specimen sequenced in a study of T cells after yellow fever vaccination. TCRdb reanalysed the 5' RACE reads using MiXCR and keeps one entry per CDR3 protein. The sample carries approximately 170,000 distinct CDR3 sequences, roughly 11% recorded once. The material sequenced was CD8+ T cells sorted from PBMCs, taken 15 days after the yellow fever booster vaccination. These receptors were obtained from a man younger than 35 who received the YFV17D yellow fever vaccine.

This chain links TRBV13 with TRBJ1-2; a possible D gene is TRBD1 (5 bases). Per germline, CDR1 PRHDT and CDR2 FYEKMQ (reference sequence). V lost 0 bases and J 4 bases, leaving 15 bases between the germline ends. This CDR3 spans 16 amino acids. The CDR3 loop is CASSLGQGDQGYGYTF. CDR3 DNA: TGTGCCAGCAGCTTAGGTCAAGGTGATCAGGGCTATGGCTACACCTTC.

This clonotype came up a few times. The gene calls are TRBV4-1 and TRBJ1-6; 7 positions match TRBD1. V lost 2 bases and J lost 7; bases outside the gene matches: 5. The CDR3 extends over 15 amino acids. Germline CDR1 MGHRA, CDR2 YSYEKL. CDR3 sequence (DNA): TGCGCCAGCAGCCAATCAGGGGGAAGAAATTCACCCCTCCACTTT. Translating it yields CASSQSGGRNSPLHF.

The chain employs TRBV19 and TRBJ1-2; no clear D gene. V was cut by 3 bases and J by 8 bases, with 19 bases left in between. This CDR3 is built from 15 residues. Germline CDR1 LNHDA, CDR2 SQIVND (reference sequence). The CDR3 DNA reads TGTGCCAGTAGTATTGGGTCCCGGCCGACGCCGGGCTACACCTTC. Amino acid sequence: CASSIGSRPTPGYTF. The whole variable domain, remainder taken from reference TRBV19 and TRBJ1-2, is DGGITQSPKYLFRKEGQNVTLSCEQNLNHDAMYWYRQDPGQGLRLIYYSQIVNDFQKGDIAEGYSVSREKKESFPLTVTSAQKNPTAFYLCASSIGSRPTPGYTFGSGTRLTVV.

This clonotype was detected only a few times. V usage is TRBV27 and J usage is TRBJ1-5; 7 positions match TRBD1. This CDR3 is 14 amino acids long. Germline V CDR1 and CDR2: MNHEY, SMNVEV (reference sequence). Trimming cost V 8 bases and J 7 bases; bases outside gene matches: 11. CDR3 region: CASGWTGGGQPQHF. The CDR3 nucleotides are TGTGCCAGCGGGTGGACAGGAGGGGGACAGCCCCAGCATTTT.

This clonotype was counted between two and nine times. The chain recombines TRBV15 with TRBJ2-3, with 13 bases that match TRBD2. Germline V CDR1 and CDR2: LNHNV, YYDKDF (reference sequence). Germline trimming cut 3 bases from V and 3 bases from J; bases unmatched to any gene: 6. CDR3 length: 17 amino acids. The CDR3 protein is CATSSVTSGGPTDTQYF. Written as DNA, the CDR3 is TGTGCCACCAGCAGTGTGACTAGCGGGGGGCCTACAGATACGCAGTATTTT.

V usage is TRBV6-5 and J usage is TRBJ2-1; TRBD1 matches 7 bases. The CDR3 covers 16 residues. Unmatched junction bases numbered 12, after V lost 6 bases and J lost 4 bases. CDR1 and CDR2 (germline): MNHEY, SVGAGI. CDR3: CASRPDRDEVYNEQFF. The DNA of the CDR3 is TGTGCCAGCAGGCCAGACAGGGATGAGGTATACAATGAGCAGTTCTTC.

J is TRBJ1-5 and V is TRBV24-1, with D perhaps matching TRBD1 (5 bases). Germline CDR1 is KGHDR and CDR2 is SFDVKD. V shed 5 bases and J shed 4 bases, with 11 bases lying between them. There are 14 residues in the CDR3. CDR3 region: CATSAKGTNQPQHF. CDR3 nucleotides: TGTGCCACCAGTGCTAAAGGGACTAATCAGCCCCAGCATTTT.

This chain connects TRBV5-1 to TRBJ2-1; 11 bases are shared with TRBD1. This CDR3 has 15 amino acids. Looked up from germline, CDR1 is SGHRS and CDR2 is YFSETQ. The trim removed 10 bases at V and 8 bases at J, leaving 14 bases unmatched. The CDR3 loop reads CAGSTGTGGGDEQFF. The CDR3 DNA follows: TGCGCCGGGTCAACCGGGACAGGGGGAGGCGATGAGCAGTTCTTC.

This clonotype was seen more than once but under ten times. This chain uses TRBV29-1 with TRBJ2-5; no firm D call. V shed 6 bases and J shed 5 bases, with 16 bases lying between them. The CDR3 covers 13 residues. Germline V gene data show CDR1 as SQVTM and CDR2 as ANQGSEA. The CDR3 region has the DNA TGCAGCGTCCCCCCTGGTGCCTTCGAGACCCAGTACTTC. It specifies CSVPPGAFETQYF.

Details on this clonotype: The junction departs from the called germline gene at one end, perhaps through a read error. The chain carries TRBV2 and TRBJ1-1; D ambiguous. This CDR3 has 15 amino acids. In germline, CDR1 is SNHLY, CDR2 FYNNEI. CDR3 nucleotide sequence: TGTGCCAGCAGTGAAATCCAGGCCATGGGCACTGAAGATTTCTTT. Translated, it gives CASSEIQAMGTEDFF.

This clonotype was picked up a small number of times. The chain joins TRBV9 to TRBJ2-7; 10 positions match TRBD1. The ends lost 3 bases at V and 3 bases at J; junction bases unmatched: 12. Germline CDR1 SGDLS, CDR2 YYNGEE. This CDR3 comprises 17 residues. The CDR3 sequence: CASSGEDRGDPCYEQYV. CDR3 sequence (DNA): TGTGCCAGCAGCGGAGAGGACAGGGGGGACCCTTGCTACGAGCAGTACGTC.

This chain connects TRBV6-2 or TRBV6-3 to TRBJ2-4; D is unclear. V dropped 0 bases and J dropped 4 bases, with 10 bases sitting between them. The V gene's germline CDR1 is MNHEY and CDR2 SVGEGT. The length of the CDR3 is 15 residues. The CDR3 sequence is CASSYSKSDKNIQYF. CDR3 in DNA: TGTGCCAGCAGTTACTCGAAGTCCGATAAAAACATTCAGTACTTC.

The CDR3 sequence: CASSLDSPLLYNEQFF. The DNA for the CDR3 is TGTGCCAGCAGTTTGGACAGCCCACTCCTATACAATGAGCAGTTCTTC. This chain links TRBV27 with TRBJ2-1, with D tentatively TRBD1 (6 bases). The V gene lost 3 bases and the J gene lost 4 bases, with 16 bases spanning the gap. Germline V CDR1 and CDR2: MNHEY, SMNVEV (reference sequence). This CDR3 has 16 amino acids.

The sample holds many counts of this clonotype. The rearrangement joins TRBV7-9 to TRBJ2-2; D may be TRBD1 (5 bases). The V end was cut by 7 bases, the J end by 3 bases, with 12 bases between. Germline CDR1 and CDR2: SEHNR and FQNEAQ (reference sequence). This CDR3 region has 14 residues. CDR3 region: CASILRAYTGELFF. The CDR3 coding sequence is TGTGCCAGCATCCTCAGGGCTTACACCGGGGAGCTGTTTTTT.

The rearrangement links TRBV9 to TRBJ1-1, with a possible D match to TRBD1 (6 bases). The CDR3 contains 12 residues. V lost 1 base to trimming and J lost 11 bases, with 12 bases between them. Germline CDR1 SGDLS, CDR2 YYNGEE. CDR3 loop: CASSVTQGPAFF. CDR3 bases: TGTGCCAGCAGCGTAACTCAGGGGCCCGCTTTCTTT.

There are a few counts of this clonotype. The V gene is TRBV20-1, the J gene TRBJ1-5; 12 bases are shared with TRBD1. Losses at the gene ends were 6 bases for V and 0 bases for J; bases not matched to a gene: 6. The CDR3 totals 16 residues. The germline V gene has CDR1 DFQATT and CDR2 SNEGSKA (reference sequence). CDR3 region: CSATGTGGYSNQPQHF. CDR3 nucleotide sequence: TGCAGTGCGACCGGGACAGGGGGCTATAGCAATCAGCCCCAGCATTTT.

The chain carries TRBV6-5 and TRBJ2-3; 7 bases align to TRBD1. V shed 6 bases and J 4 bases; nucleotides not matched to a gene: 7. Germline V gives CDR1 MNHEY, CDR2 SVGAGI. This CDR3 comprises 14 residues. CDR3 bases: TGTGCCAGCAGCTGGGACAGAATAGCAGATACGCAGTATTTT. It translates to CASSWDRIADTQYF.

The chain employs TRBV10-3 and TRBJ2-5, with TRBD1 identical over 11 bases. CDR3 length: 16 residues. The V and J ends lost 0 bases and 5 bases, in that order; junction bases with no gene match: 5. Germline CDR1 ENHRY, CDR2 SYGVKD. The CDR3 nucleotides are TGTGCCATCAGTGAGTCCGGACAGGGGGCCTTGGAGACCCAGTACTTC. It codes for CAISESGQGALETQYF.

This clonotype was picked up a small number of times. The chain recombines TRBV6-6 with TRBJ1-6, with D possibly TRBD1 on 5 matching bases. V lost 10 bases and J 12 bases, leaving 13 bases between the germline ends. The CDR3 consists of 11 residues. Germline CDR1 is MNHNY and CDR2 is SVGAGI (reference sequence). The CDR3 loop reads CATDRGGPLHF. The DNA for the CDR3 is TGTGCCACCGATCGGGGGGGACCCCTCCACTTT.

This chain links TRBV6-5 with TRBJ2-5; 11 bases map to TRBD1. J lost 0 bases, V lost 6 bases, and 9 bases had no gene match. The CDR3 contains 17 residues. In germline, CDR1 is MNHEY, CDR2 SVGAGI. DNA of the CDR3: TGTGCCAGCAGAGGGGTTGGGGACAGGGGGTACCAAGAGACCCAGTACTTC. Protein sequence: CASRGVGDRGYQETQYF.

Only a few counts were recorded for this clonotype. The chain recombines TRBV7-2 with TRBJ2-2; 7 positions match TRBD1. CDR1 and CDR2 from the germline V gene are SGHTA and FQGNSA. The CDR3 has 15 residues. J lost 0 bases, V lost 5 bases, and 3 bases had no gene match. CDR3 nucleotides: TGTGCCAGCAGCATGGACAGGTCGAACACCGGGGAGCTGTTTTTT. It codes for CASSMDRSNTGELFF. The full variable domain, its missing parts supplied by reference TRBV7-2 and TRBJ2-2, is GAGVSQSPSNKVTEKGKDVELRCDPISGHTALYWYRQSLGQGLEFLIYFQGNSAPDKSGLPSDRFSAERTGGSVSTLTIQRTQQEDSAVYLCASSMDRSNTGELFFGEGSRLTVL.

This clonotype was observed at least ten times. The rearrangement uses TRBV6-2 or TRBV6-3 and TRBJ1-5; 8 positions agree with TRBD1. Trimming removed 6 bases from V and 0 bases from J; junction bases left unmatched: 7. CDR3 length: 16 residues. The germline V gene has CDR1 MNHEY and CDR2 SVGEGT. CDR3 sequence: CASSPGQGPSNQPQHF. Here the CDR3 DNA reads TGTGCCAGCAGCCCCGGACAGGGCCCTAGCAATCAGCCCCAGCATTTT.

There are a few counts of this clonotype. The chain couples TRBV6-5 to TRBJ2-7; possible D gene TRBD1, 6 bases. The CDR3 runs to 14 residues. The germline V gene encodes CDR1 MNHEY and CDR2 SVGAGI. V was shortened by 6 bases and J by 0 bases, with 12 bases between the two germline ends. CDR3 coding DNA: TGTGCCAGCAGACCCAGGGGTGGCTCCTACGAGCAGTACGTC. It is translated as CASRPRGGSYEQYV.

This clonotype was seen only a few times. The chain carries TRBV29-1 and TRBJ2-5, with D maybe TRBD2 (6 bases). The ends were cut back, 0 bases at V and 4 bases at J, with 12 bases in the middle. CDR1 is SQVTM and CDR2 is ANQGSEA in the germline V gene. The CDR3 has 14 amino acids. The CDR3 nucleotides read TGCAGCGTTGAAGATAGGCAGGGAGGAGAGACCCAGTACTTC. It specifies CSVEDRQGGETQYF.

V and J are TRBV6-2 or TRBV6-3 and TRBJ2-7; tentatively, D is TRBD2 (5 bases). This CDR3 contains 13 residues. Trimming removed 1 base at V and 9 bases at J, with 13 bases between. Germline V CDR1 and CDR2: MNHEY, SVGEGT. CDR3 nucleotides: TGTGCCAGCAGTTACTTCGGCGGGCCGCGGCAGTACTTC. It translates to CASSYFGGPRQYF.

This clonotype was counted ten times or more. CDR3 protein: CASSYKGTDTQYF. CDR3 DNA: TGTGCCAGCAGTTATAAGGGCACAGATACGCAGTATTTT. The rearrangement links TRBV6-5 to TRBJ2-3; unclear D gene. Germline V CDR1 and CDR2: MNHEY, SVGAGI. The V and J ends lost 3 bases and 1 base respectively, with 5 bases between them. This CDR3 region has 13 residues.

This chain uses TRBV24-1 with TRBJ2-1; the match to TRBD1 covers 9 bases. The CDR3 sequence is 15 residues long. J was trimmed by 6 bases and V by 4 bases; bases with no gene match: 6. The germline gives CDR1 KGHDR, CDR2 SFDVKD. The CDR3 is CATSESRTGVNEQFF. The DNA of the CDR3 is TGTGCCACCAGTGAATCCCGGACAGGGGTCAATGAGCAGTTCTTC.

In this sample, this clonotype turned up a few times. This rearrangement joins TRBV7-2 to TRBJ2-3; D ambiguous. Trimming removed 5 bases from V and 2 bases from J, with 17 bases in between. This CDR3 region has 16 residues. Germline lookup yields CDR1 SGHTA and CDR2 FQGNSA. The DNA of the CDR3 is TGTGCCAGCAGCCCAAGACTTGTAGCCCTCACAGATACGCAGTATTTT. As protein: CASSPRLVALTDTQYF.

The rearrangement uses TRBV12-3 or TRBV12-4 and TRBJ2-1, with D possibly TRBD2 on 6 matching bases. The CDR3 runs to 14 residues. With 6 bases removed from V and 8 bases from J, the gap between germline ends came to 17 bases. CDR3 region: CASSSGTPGDEQFF. The CDR3 DNA reads TGTGCCAGCAGCTCCGGGACGCCGGGGGATGAGCAGTTCTTC.